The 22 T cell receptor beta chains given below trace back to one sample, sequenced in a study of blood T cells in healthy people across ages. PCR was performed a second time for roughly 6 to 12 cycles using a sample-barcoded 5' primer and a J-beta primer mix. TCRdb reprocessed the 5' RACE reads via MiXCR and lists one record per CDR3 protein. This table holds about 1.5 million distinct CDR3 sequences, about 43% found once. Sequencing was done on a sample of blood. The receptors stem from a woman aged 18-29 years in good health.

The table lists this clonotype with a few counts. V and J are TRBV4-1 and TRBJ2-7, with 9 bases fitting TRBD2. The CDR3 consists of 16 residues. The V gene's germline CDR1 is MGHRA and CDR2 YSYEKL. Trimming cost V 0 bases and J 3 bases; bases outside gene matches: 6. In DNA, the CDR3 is TGCGCCAGCAGCCAAGATGGGGCTAGCGGGAACTACGAGCAGTACTTC. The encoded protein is CASSQDGASGNYEQYF.

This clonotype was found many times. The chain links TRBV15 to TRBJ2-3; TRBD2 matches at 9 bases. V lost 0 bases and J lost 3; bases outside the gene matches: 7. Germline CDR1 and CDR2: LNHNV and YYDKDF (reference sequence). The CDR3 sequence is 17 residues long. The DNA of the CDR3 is TGTGCCACCAGCAGAGATAGGGAGCTAGCGGGGACAGATACGCAGTATTTT. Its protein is CATSRDRELAGTDTQYF.

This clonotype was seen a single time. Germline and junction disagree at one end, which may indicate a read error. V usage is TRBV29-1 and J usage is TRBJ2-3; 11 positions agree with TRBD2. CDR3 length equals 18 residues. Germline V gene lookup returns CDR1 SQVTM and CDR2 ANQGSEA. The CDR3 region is CSVGPLYKTSGGTDTRYF. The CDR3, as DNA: TGCAGCGTTGGACCCCTGTATAAAACTAGCGGGGGCACAGATACGCGGTATTTT.

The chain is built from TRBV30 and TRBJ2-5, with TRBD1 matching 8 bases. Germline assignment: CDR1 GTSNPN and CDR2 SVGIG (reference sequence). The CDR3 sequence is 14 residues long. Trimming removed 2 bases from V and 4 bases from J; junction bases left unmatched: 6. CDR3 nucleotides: TGTGCCTGGAGTCGCGGACAGGGCGGAGAGACCCAGTACTTC. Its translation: CAWSRGQGGETQYF. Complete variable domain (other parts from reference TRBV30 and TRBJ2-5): SQTIHQWPATLVQPVGSPLSLECTVEGTSNPNLYWYRQAAGRGLQLLFYSVGIGQISSEVPQNLSASRPQDRQFILSSKKLLLSDSGFYLCAWSRGQGGETQYFGPGTRLLVL.

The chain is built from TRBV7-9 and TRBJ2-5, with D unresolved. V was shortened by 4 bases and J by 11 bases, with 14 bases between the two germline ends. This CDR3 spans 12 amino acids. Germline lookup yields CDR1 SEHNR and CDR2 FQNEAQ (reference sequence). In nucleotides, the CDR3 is TGTGCCAGCAGCTCCCCCCCGGCGGAGCAGTACTTC. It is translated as CASSSPPAEQYF.

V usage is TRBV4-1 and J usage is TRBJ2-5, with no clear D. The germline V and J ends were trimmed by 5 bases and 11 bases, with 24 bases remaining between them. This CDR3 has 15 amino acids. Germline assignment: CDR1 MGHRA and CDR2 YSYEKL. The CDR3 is CASSSPGKRPNEQYF. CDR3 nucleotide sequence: TGCGCCAGCAGCTCGCCGGGCAAAAGACCCAATGAGCAGTACTTC.

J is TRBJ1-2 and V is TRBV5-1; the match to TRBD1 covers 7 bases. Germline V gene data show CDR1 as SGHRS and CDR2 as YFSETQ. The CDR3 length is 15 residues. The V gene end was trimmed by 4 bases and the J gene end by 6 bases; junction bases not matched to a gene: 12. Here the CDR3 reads CASSVTGTAWDGYTF. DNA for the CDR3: TGCGCCAGCAGCGTAACGGGGACAGCTTGGGATGGCTACACCTTC.

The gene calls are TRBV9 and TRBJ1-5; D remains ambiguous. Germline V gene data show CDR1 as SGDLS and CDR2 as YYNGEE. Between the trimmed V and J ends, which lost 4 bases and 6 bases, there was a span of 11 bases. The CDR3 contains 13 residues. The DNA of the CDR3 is TGTGCCAGCAGCACCCCCTGGGGTCAGCCCCAGCATTTT. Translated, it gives CASSTPWGQPQHF.

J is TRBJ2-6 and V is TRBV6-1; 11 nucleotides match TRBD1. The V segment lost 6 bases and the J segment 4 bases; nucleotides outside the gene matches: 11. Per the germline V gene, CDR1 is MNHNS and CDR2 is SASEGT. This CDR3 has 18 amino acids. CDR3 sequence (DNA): TGTGCCAGCAGCTCCCGCGGACAGGGGGCATGCGGGGCCAACGTCCTGACTTTC. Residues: CASSSRGQGACGANVLTF.

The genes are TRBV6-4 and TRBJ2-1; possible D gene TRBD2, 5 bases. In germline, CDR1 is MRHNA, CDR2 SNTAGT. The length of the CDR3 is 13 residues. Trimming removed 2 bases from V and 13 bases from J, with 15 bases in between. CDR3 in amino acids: CASSDDYGETQFF. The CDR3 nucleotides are TGTGCCAGCAGTGACGATTACGGGGAGACCCAGTTCTTC.

CDR3 loop: CASSIRRSPLHF. The CDR3 nucleotides read TGTGCCAGTAGTATCCGGCGTTCACCCCTCCACTTT. V and J are TRBV19 and TRBJ1-6; D not resolved. The length of the CDR3 is 12 residues. With 3 bases removed from V and 9 bases from J, the gap between germline ends came to 6 bases. Germline CDR1 and CDR2: LNHDA and SQIVND (reference sequence).

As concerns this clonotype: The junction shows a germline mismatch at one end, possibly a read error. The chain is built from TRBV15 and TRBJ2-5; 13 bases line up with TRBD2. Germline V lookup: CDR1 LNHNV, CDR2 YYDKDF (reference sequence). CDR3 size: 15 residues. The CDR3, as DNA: TGTGCCACCATCAGACTAGCGGGAGGCCTCAATGAGCAGTACTTC. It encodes CATIRLAGGLNEQYF.

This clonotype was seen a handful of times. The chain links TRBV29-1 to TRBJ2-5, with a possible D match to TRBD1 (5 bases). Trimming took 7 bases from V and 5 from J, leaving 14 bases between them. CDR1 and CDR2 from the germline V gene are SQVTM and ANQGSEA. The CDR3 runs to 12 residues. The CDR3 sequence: CSEKGHSETQYF. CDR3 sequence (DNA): TGCAGCGAAAAGGGGCATAGTGAGACCCAGTACTTC.

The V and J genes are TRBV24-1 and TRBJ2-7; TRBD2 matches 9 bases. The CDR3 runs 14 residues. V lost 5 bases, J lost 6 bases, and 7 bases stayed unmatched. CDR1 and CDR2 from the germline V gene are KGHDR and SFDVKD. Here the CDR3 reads CATSASGTSGEQYF. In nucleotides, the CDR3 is TGTGCCACCAGTGCTAGCGGGACCTCCGGCGAGCAGTACTTC.

This CDR3 reads CASGPGTPSTDTQYF. The CDR3 DNA reads as TGTGCTAGTGGCCCAGGGACCCCTAGCACAGATACGCAGTATTTT. The rearrangement joins TRBV12-5 to TRBJ2-3; D could derive from TRBD1 or TRBD2 (5 bases each). Germline loops: CDR1 LGHNT, CDR2 FRNRAP. This CDR3 has 15 amino acids. V lost 6 bases and J lost 0, with 13 bases in between.

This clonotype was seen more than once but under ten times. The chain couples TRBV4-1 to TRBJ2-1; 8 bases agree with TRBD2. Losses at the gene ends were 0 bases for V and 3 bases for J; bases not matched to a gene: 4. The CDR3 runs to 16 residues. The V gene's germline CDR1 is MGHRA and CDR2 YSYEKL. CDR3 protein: CASSQDTGGLYNEQFF. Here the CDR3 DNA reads TGCGCCAGCAGCCAAGACACGGGGGGGCTCTACAATGAGCAGTTCTTC.

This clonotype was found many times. CDR3 nucleotides: TGTGCCAGCAGTACCGGACGCCCCGAGACCCAGTACTTC. Its protein product is CASSTGRPETQYF. The chain combines TRBV12-3 or TRBV12-4 with TRBJ2-5, with D unresolved. Deletions cut 5 bases from V and 5 bases from J, with 12 bases between. This CDR3 has 13 residues.

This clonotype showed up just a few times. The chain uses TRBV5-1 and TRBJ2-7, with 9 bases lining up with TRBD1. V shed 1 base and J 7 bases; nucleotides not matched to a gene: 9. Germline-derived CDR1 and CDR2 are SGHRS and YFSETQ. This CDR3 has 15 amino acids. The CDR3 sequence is CASSLTGQGPNEQYF. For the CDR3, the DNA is TGCGCCAGCAGCTTGACGGGACAGGGTCCTAATGAGCAGTACTTC. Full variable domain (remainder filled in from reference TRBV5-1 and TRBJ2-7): KAGVTQTPRYLIKTRGQQVTLSCSPISGHRSVSWYQQTPGQGLQFLFEYFSETQRNKGNFPGRFSGRQFSNSRSEMNVSTLELGDSALYLCASSLTGQGPNEQYFGPGTRLTVT.

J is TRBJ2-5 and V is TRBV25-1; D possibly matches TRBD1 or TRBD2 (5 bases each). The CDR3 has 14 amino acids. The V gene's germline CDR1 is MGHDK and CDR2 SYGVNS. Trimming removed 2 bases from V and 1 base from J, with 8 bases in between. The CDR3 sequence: CASSEPGTQETQYF. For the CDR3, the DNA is TGTGCCAGCAGTGAACCCGGGACCCAAGAGACCCAGTACTTC.

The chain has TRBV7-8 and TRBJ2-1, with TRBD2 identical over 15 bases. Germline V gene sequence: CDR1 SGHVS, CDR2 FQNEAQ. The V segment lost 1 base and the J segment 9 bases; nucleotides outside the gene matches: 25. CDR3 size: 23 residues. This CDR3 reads CASSLGAIRTSGGAGSLGSEQFF. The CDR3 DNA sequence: TGTGCCAGCAGCTTAGGCGCGATCCGGACTAGCGGGGGGGCCGGGAGTTTGGGCAGTGAGCAGTTCTTC.

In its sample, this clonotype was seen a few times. The DNA for the CDR3 is TGTGCCAGCAGGGAAGTTGCGGGAGACGGGACCCAGTACTTC. Protein: CASREVAGDGTQYF. J is TRBJ2-5 and V is TRBV11-2; 7 nucleotides agree with TRBD2. Germline-derived CDR1 and CDR2 are SGHAT and FQNNGV. This CDR3 contains 14 residues. Trimming removed 6 bases from V and 7 bases from J; junction bases left unmatched: 11.

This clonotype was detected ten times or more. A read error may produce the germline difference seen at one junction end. This CDR3 is CGVGIDEQFF. Here the CDR3 DNA reads TGTGGAGTGGGCATAGATGAGCAGTTCTTC. The chain couples TRBV20-1 to TRBJ2-1; D not resolved. The germline CDR1 and CDR2 sequences are DFQATT and SNEGSKA (reference sequence). The CDR3 length is 10 residues.